Detailed here is one T cell receptor (beta chain). The clone's antigen remains unknown. No base quality values were provided; no much bigger clone lies one nucleotide off. CDR1 and CDR2 were assigned from the germline V gene (reference sequence) as LNHDA and SQIVND. V lost 1 base and J lost 4 bases; the stretch between them is 7 bases long. The cysteine opens and the phenylalanine closes a CDR3 of 13 amino acids. This entry keeps only the CDR3 DNA: 39 bases, framed from base 1. The data are from a study of blood T cell repertoires in COVID-19 (dated by TCRdb to about 2020). Broadly, across the study: Samples from collaborators originated in the United States, Italy and Spain and spanned both the acute and convalescent phases of COVID-19. The repertoires were released in a freely available public database intended as a resource for research on the immune response to SARS-CoV-2. Where available, HLA class I and class II types were obtained from metadata supplied by the sample provider rather than from assay-based typing. The samples were drawn from the first 160 participants of the ongoing ImmuneRACE study and from 1,200 or so subjects provided by 6 global collaborators. The dataset comprised deeply sampled blood TCRbeta repertoires from subjects exposed to, actively infected with, or recovered from COVID-19. Sample metadata almost always included a de-identified subject ID, COVID-19 status, age in years and sex. The material from the prospective study consisted of cDNA or gDNA derived from T cells, B-cell-depleted T cells, or PBMCs. Beyond this particular receptor, the publication reports: The quantity of clinical and demographic metadata differed by source and by participant and was supplied without curation.

Participants in the prospective study were enrolled through a virtual design, were aged about 18 to 100 years, and lived in about 25 United States geographic areas. To assign participants to cohorts, the prospective study relied on clinical history that participants themselves reported in a screening survey and a study questionnaire. Recovered participants in ImmuneRACE Cohort 3 were defined as having two consecutive negative NP/OP PCR tests, clearance from a healthcare professional, or resolution of symptoms. In the prospective study, whole blood, serum and a nasopharyngeal or oropharyngeal swab were collected from each participant by mobile phlebotomists. Over an approximately 2-month period, participants in the prospective study had the option of providing additional blood draws and questionnaires. Before DNA extraction, prospective study blood samples were shipped either frozen or at room temperature.

TCRbeta CDR3 regions were amplified from genomic DNA by means of the immunoSEQ Assay, a bias-controlled multiplex PCR. As for the authors' bioinformatics: Nucleated cell counts per sample were estimated from amplification of reference gene primers within the assay. Sequence reads were collapsed and filtered to measure the absolute abundance of every unique TCRbeta CDR3 rearrangement. For each sample, productive Simpson clonality was calculated as the square root of Simpson's diversity index across productive rearrangements. TCRdb took this table from immuneACCESS and kept in-frame rearrangements with V and J called. Such tables lack part of the clones; where checked against another copy, unresolved V genes explain under half of the gap, and the rest is unexplained. That table furnishes V, J and clone size, whereas the DNA furnished D and trimming. Present in this sample are roughly 250,000 clones, under 95% of which were seen just once. The ten largest clones capture around 2% of the sample.

The chain employs TRBV19 and TRBJ2-5, and possibly TRBD1, on 6 matching bases. The clonotype was recovered from a woman aged 18-29 years who had recovered from COVID-19. Sequencing was done on a sample of PBMCs or T cells enriched from blood (not recorded which). The sequence in DNA is TGTGCCAGTAGTATAGGGGGGCCAGAGACCCAGTACTTC. It translates to CASSIGGPETQYF.